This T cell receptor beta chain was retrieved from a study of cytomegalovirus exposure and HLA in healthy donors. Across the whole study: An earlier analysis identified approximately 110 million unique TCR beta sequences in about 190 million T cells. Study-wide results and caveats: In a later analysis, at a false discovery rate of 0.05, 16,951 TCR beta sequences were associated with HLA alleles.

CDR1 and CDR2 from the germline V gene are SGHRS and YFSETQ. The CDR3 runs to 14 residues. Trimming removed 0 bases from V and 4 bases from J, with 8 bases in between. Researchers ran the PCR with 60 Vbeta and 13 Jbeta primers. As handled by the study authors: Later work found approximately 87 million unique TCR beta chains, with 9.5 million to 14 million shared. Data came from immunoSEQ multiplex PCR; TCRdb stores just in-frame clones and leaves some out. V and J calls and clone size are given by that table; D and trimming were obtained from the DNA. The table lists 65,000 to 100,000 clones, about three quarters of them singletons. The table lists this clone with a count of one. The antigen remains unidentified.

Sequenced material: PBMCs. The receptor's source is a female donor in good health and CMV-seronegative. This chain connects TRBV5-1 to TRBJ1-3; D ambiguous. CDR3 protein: CASSLEPGGNTIYF. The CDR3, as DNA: TGCGCCAGCAGCTTGGAGCCAGGCGGAAACACCATATATTTT. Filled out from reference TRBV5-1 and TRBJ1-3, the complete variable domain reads KAGVTQTPRYLIKTRGQQVTLSCSPISGHRSVSWYQQTPGQGLQFLFEYFSETQRNKGNFPGRFSGRQFSNSRSEMNVSTLELGDSALYLCASSLEPGGNTIYFGEGSWLTVV.